The rows below give T cell receptor beta chains drawn from one sample of a study of cytomegalovirus exposure and HLA in healthy donors. TCRdb's table, derived via immunoSEQ multiplex PCR, lists solely in-frame clones and lacks some. The table has around 250,000 clones, 90% seen once; the top ten hold 0.37%. The specimen was PBMCs. The receptors shown here come from a woman between 18 and 29 years old in good health and CMV-seronegative. CDR3s include the opening cysteine and the closing phenylalanine or tryptophan. Fields, in order: V gene, J gene, clone size, D gene, CDR3 protein, CDR3 DNA. A D gene is named only where the DNA matches it firmly. Clone sizes are given selectively: once, few, many, or a class where the clone is expanded.

V: TRBV6-5
J: TRBJ1-2
size: NA
D: TRBD1
CDR3: CASRERDRAGYTF
DNA: TGTGCCAGCAGAGAGCGGGACAGGGCCGGCTACACCTTC

V: TRBV4-1
J: TRBJ1-3
size: NA
D: NA
CDR3: CASSQLPPGNTKDTIYF
DNA: TGCGCCAGCAGCCAACTACCCCCCGGGAACACCAAGGACACCATATATTTT

V: TRBV4-1
J: TRBJ2-3
size: NA
D: NA
CDR3: CASSQASHERDTQYF
DNA: TGCGCCAGCAGCCAGGCTAGTCACGAGCGGGATACGCAGTATTTT

V: TRBV6-5
J: TRBJ2-2
size: NA
D: TRBD2
CDR3: CASTYSGGNTGELFF
DNA: TGTGCCAGCACCTATAGCGGGGGGAACACCGGGGAGCTGTTTTTT

V: TRBV19
J: TRBJ2-2
size: NA
D: NA
CDR3: CASSIYTGELFF
DNA: TGTGCCAGTAGTATCTACACCGGGGAGCTGTTTTTT

V: TRBV7-9
J: TRBJ1-3
size: NA
D: NA
CDR3: CASSLFHWANSGNTIYF
DNA: TGTGCCAGCAGCTTATTCCACTGGGCGAACTCTGGAAACACCATATATTTT

V: TRBV11-3
J: TRBJ2-2
size: NA
D: NA
CDR3: CASSLEAPTGELFF
DNA: TGTGCCAGCAGCTTAGAGGCCCCCACCGGGGAGCTGTTTTTT

V: TRBV7-6
J: TRBJ1-1
size: NA
D: TRBD1
CDR3: CASSRDRGTEAFF
DNA: TGTGCCAGCAGCCGGGACAGGGGAACTGAAGCTTTCTTT

V: TRBV29-1
J: TRBJ1-4
size: NA
D: NA
CDR3: CSAYDSATNEKLFF
DNA: TGCAGCGCCTATGACAGCGCAACTAATGAAAAACTGTTTTTT

V: TRBV6-4
J: TRBJ1-6
size: NA
D: TRBD1
CDR3: CASKQRPGQGTSPLHF
DNA: TGTGCCAGCAAGCAAAGACCGGGACAGGGCACTTCACCCCTCCACTTT

V: TRBV21-1
J: TRBJ1-1
size: NA
D: NA
CDR3: CASSKRTGNQGDTEAFF
DNA: TGTGCCAGCAGCAAGCGAACAGGGAATCAAGGGGACACTGAAGCTTTCTTT

V: TRBV10-2
J: TRBJ2-5
size: once
D: NA
CDR3: CASNGQYQETQYF
DNA: TGCGCCAGCAACGGACAGTACCAAGAGACCCAGTACTTC

V: TRBV6-5
J: TRBJ1-2
size: NA
D: NA
CDR3: CASSYDRYGYTF
DNA: TGTGCCAGCAGTTACGACAGATATGGCTACACCTTC

V: TRBV28
J: TRBJ1-2
size: NA
D: NA
CDR3: CASSFYRRGYGYTF
DNA: TGTGCCAGCAGTTTCTACCGACGGGGGTATGGCTACACCTTC

V: TRBV29-1
J: TRBJ2-2
size: once
D: TRBD1
CDR3: CSVTGQGAGELFF
DNA: TGCAGCGTCACAGGACAGGGGGCCGGGGAGCTGTTTTTT

V: TRBV7-9
J: TRBJ2-5
size: NA
D: NA
CDR3: CASSLVMGGETQYF
DNA: TGTGCCAGCAGCTTAGTGATGGGGGGTGAGACCCAGTACTTC

V: TRBV6-5
J: TRBJ1-2
size: NA
D: TRBD1
CDR3: CASRHDRAKGYGYTF
DNA: TGTGCCAGCAGACACGACAGGGCCAAGGGCTATGGCTACACCTTC

V: TRBV6-5
J: TRBJ1-6
size: NA
D: NA
CDR3: CASSYSSPGNNSPLHF
DNA: TGTGCCAGCAGTTACTCGAGTCCGGGGAATAATTCACCCCTCCACTTT

V: TRBV9
J: TRBJ2-3
size: NA
D: TRBD2
CDR3: CASSVGSSGGIITDTQYF
DNA: TGTGCCAGCAGCGTAGGCTCTAGCGGGGGGATAATAACAGATACGCAGTATTTT

V: TRBV28
J: TRBJ2-1
size: NA
D: NA
CDR3: CASSRSPRGPWNEQFF
DNA: TGTGCCAGCAGTCGGTCCCCGCGGGGGCCTTGGAATGAGCAGTTCTTC

V: TRBV5-4
J: TRBJ2-7
size: NA
D: TRBD1
CDR3: CASSLEGDSPTYEQYF
DNA: TGTGCCAGCAGCTTGGAAGGGGACAGCCCTACCTACGAGCAGTACTTC

V: TRBV29-1
J: TRBJ2-3
size: NA
D: NA
CDR3: CSAKRGGGTDTQYF
DNA: TGCAGCGCTAAGAGGGGAGGGGGGACAGATACGCAGTATTTT

V: TRBV11-2
J: TRBJ2-7
size: NA
D: TRBD2
CDR3: CASSLAQLPLAGGLYEQYF
DNA: TGTGCCAGCAGCTTAGCCCAACTGCCCCTAGCGGGGGGGCTGTACGAGCAGTACTTC

V: TRBV5-1
J: TRBJ2-2
size: NA
D: NA
CDR3: CASSWKYGDFANTGELFF
DNA: TGCGCCAGCAGCTGGAAATATGGTGACTTCGCGAACACCGGGGAGCTGTTTTTT

V: TRBV5-1
J: TRBJ2-4
size: NA
D: NA
CDR3: CASRPNRGEGLAKNIQYF
DNA: TGCGCCAGCAGACCCAACCGCGGAGAGGGCTTAGCCAAAAACATTCAGTACTTC

V: TRBV25-1
J: TRBJ1-6
size: NA
D: NA
CDR3: CASSPSSYNSPLHF
DNA: TGTGCCAGCAGTCCGAGCTCCTATAATTCACCCCTCCACTTT

V: TRBV7-2
J: TRBJ2-2
size: NA
D: NA
CDR3: CASSLDLAFGELFF
DNA: TGTGCCAGCAGCTTAGACCTAGCCTTCGGGGAGCTGTTTTTT

V: TRBV28
J: TRBJ1-1
size: NA
D: NA
CDR3: CASNPYGGMNTEAFF
DNA: TGTGCCAGCAACCCCTACGGGGGGATGAACACTGAAGCTTTCTTT

V: TRBV7-2
J: TRBJ2-7
size: NA
D: TRBD1
CDR3: CASSQDRDSSYEQYF
DNA: TGTGCCAGCAGCCAAGACCGGGACAGCAGCTACGAGCAGTACTTC

V: TRBV28
J: TRBJ1-1
size: NA
D: NA
CDR3: CASRTHTEAFF
DNA: TGTGCCAGCCGAACACACACTGAAGCTTTCTTT

V: TRBV4-2
J: TRBJ2-4
size: NA
D: TRBD2
CDR3: CASSQDGAGGLLAKNIQYF
DNA: TGTGCCAGCAGCCAAGATGGTGCGGGGGGGTTATTAGCCAAAAACATTCAGTACTTC

V: TRBV7-9
J: TRBJ2-7
size: NA
D: TRBD1
CDR3: CATMGQGTYEQYF
DNA: TGTGCCACCATGGGACAGGGCACCTACGAGCAGTACTTC

V: TRBV6-5
J: TRBJ2-7
size: NA
D: TRBD1
CDR3: CASSYSSGQTIYEQYF
DNA: TGTGCCAGCAGTTACTCGTCGGGACAGACGATCTACGAGCAGTACTTC

V: TRBV25-1
J: TRBJ2-3
size: NA
D: NA
CDR3: CASSVVEGETDTQYF
DNA: TGTGCCAGCAGTGTCGTCGAGGGGGAGACAGATACGCAGTATTTT

V: TRBV27
J: TRBJ2-7
size: NA
D: TRBD1
CDR3: CASSFVPGQGFYEQYF
DNA: TGTGCCAGCAGTTTCGTCCCGGGACAGGGGTTCTACGAGCAGTACTTC

V: TRBV7-2
J: TRBJ2-3
size: NA
D: TRBD2
CDR3: CATGAGGTDTQYF
DNA: TGTGCCACCGGGGCGGGGGGCACAGATACGCAGTATTTT

V: TRBV4-3
J: TRBJ1-2
size: NA
D: NA
CDR3: CASSPDAGPRYGYTF
DNA: TGCGCCAGCAGCCCCGACGCAGGCCCCAGGTATGGCTACACCTTC

V: TRBV10-3
J: TRBJ2-5
size: once
D: NA
CDR3: CAISEDLIRGSRPETQYF
DNA: TGTGCCATCAGTGAAGATTTGATTCGGGGTTCTAGGCCAGAGACCCAGTACTTC

V: TRBV28
J: TRBJ2-1
size: NA
D: NA
CDR3: CASTDYRVEQFF
DNA: TGTGCCAGCACCGATTATCGGGTTGAGCAGTTCTTC

V: TRBV7-2
J: TRBJ1-2
size: NA
D: TRBD1
CDR3: CAREQGNYGYTF
DNA: TGTGCCAGAGAACAGGGGAACTATGGCTACACCTTC

V: TRBV6-1
J: TRBJ2-7
size: NA
D: NA
CDR3: CASSEILGGYEQYF
DNA: TGTGCCAGCAGTGAAATACTAGGGGGATACGAGCAGTACTTC

V: TRBV27
J: TRBJ2-5
size: NA
D: TRBD2
CDR3: CASSLWGGGAEEETQYF
DNA: TGTGCCAGCAGTTTATGGGGCGGGGGGGCCGAGGAAGAGACCCAGTACTTC

V: TRBV11-2
J: TRBJ2-1
size: NA
D: TRBD1
CDR3: CASSLDGQGRGFF
DNA: TGTGCCAGCAGCTTAGACGGACAGGGCCGGGGCTTCTTC

V: TRBV6-1
J: TRBJ2-2
size: NA
D: TRBD2
CDR3: CASSELGLAVNTGELFF
DNA: TGTGCCAGCAGCGAACTGGGGCTAGCGGTCAACACCGGGGAGCTGTTTTTT

V: TRBV19
J: TRBJ2-5
size: NA
D: TRBD1
CDR3: CASSTDRDQETQYF
DNA: TGTGCCAGTAGTACCGACAGGGACCAAGAGACCCAGTACTTC

V: TRBV9
J: TRBJ2-7
size: NA
D: NA
CDR3: CASSPRMGQLSSYEQYF
DNA: TGTGCCAGCAGCCCCCGGATGGGGCAGCTCAGCTCCTACGAGCAGTACTTC

V: TRBV6-5
J: TRBJ1-5
size: NA
D: NA
CDR3: CASSYHLLSAQHF
DNA: TGTGCCAGCAGTTACCATCTTTTAAGCGCCCAGCATTTT

V: TRBV11-2
J: TRBJ2-6
size: NA
D: TRBD1
CDR3: CASSLGGQGALGANVLTF
DNA: TGTGCCAGCAGCTTAGGGGGACAGGGGGCTCTCGGGGCCAACGTCCTGACTTTC

V: TRBV27
J: TRBJ1-1
size: NA
D: NA
CDR3: CASSSPPGSPGTEAFF
DNA: TGTGCCAGCAGTTCACCCCCGGGATCCCCGGGGACTGAAGCTTTCTTT